This is a list of T cell receptor beta chains from one sample in a study of Graves' ophthalmopathy and Graves' hyperthyroidism. TCRdb reprocessed the multiplex PCR reads via MiXCR and lists one record per CDR3 protein. The data show around 400,000 distinct CDR3 sequences, with around 20% seen just once and 2.5% to 3% held by the top ten. The specimen sequenced was peripheral blood. The receptors stem from a woman aged 18-29 years with stable Graves' hyperthyroidism. The CDR3 runs from the conserved cysteine through the conserved F or W.

TRBV24-1 CATSEKTSGFYEQYF
TRBV6-5 CASSYSGFGRVNTEAFF
TRBV12-5 CASGNTGTGDQETQYF
TRBV12-3/TRBV12-4 CASSPTTGAIYGYTF
TRBV20-1 CSAEGVASYEQYF
TRBV12-3/TRBV12-4 CASSSTQGTKQYF
TRBV11-2 CASSRGVQETQYF
TRBV5-1 CASSLVVPGQGAYEQYF
TRBV11-2 CASSLASGGYYELYF
TRBV7-2 CASRFSDRGTYEQYF
TRBV15 CATRNRGKNDGYTF
TRBV7-2 CASSFNQGHRSYNSPLHF
TRBV20-1 CSAINLRAEETQYF
TRBV18 CASSPPGTAVQETQYF
TRBV7-8 CASSLAGVYQETQYF
TRBV20-1 CSAPRGNQPQHF
TRBV12-3/TRBV12-4 CASSLGQGDAFF
TRBV28 CASREPGAFNYGYTF
TRBV11-2 CASSPTGGVIYEQYF
TRBV6-5 CASSYTGGLETQYF
TRBV20-1 CSARWRVGETQYF
TRBV6-1 CASSDAGQSVDEQYF
TRBV20-1 CSARDSSGRDTGELFF
TRBV11-2 CASSFGAGSSFF
TRBV20-1 CSARTRGLQETQYF
TRBV27 CASSHNRGNTEAFF
TRBV30 CAWSGGGSGTQYF
TRBV6-1 CASRQGANSPPHF
TRBV4-3 CASSQEWSDQAFF
TRBV5-5 CASSSTSGYEQYF
TRBV27 CASRGQGTEGYTF
TRBV20-1 CSAPPLLGLERDYGYTF
TRBV28 CASTSGGARREQYF
TRBV15 CATSRDLGRPTEAFF
TRBV28 CATHSSGRGEQYF
TRBV11-2 CASSPGQGYSGNTIYF
TRBV12-3/TRBV12-4 CASSFPSGEQYF
TRBV6-5 CASSSQGYATEAFF
TRBV18 CASSPVRAQETQYF
TRBV2 CASSATPYNSPLHF
TRBV27 CASSLKRPSQETQYF
TRBV7-8 CASSLAPRGLYSNQPQHF
TRBV3-1 CASSHPTGWPQYF
TRBV6-2/TRBV6-3 CASSYSLGQAEETQYF
TRBV11-2 CASSLRLDGELFF
TRBV6-1 CASSREGVGTEAFF
TRBV10-3 CAISVGTGKETQYF
TRBV10-3 CAISPGQGAREQYF
TRBV6-2/TRBV6-3 CASSYWRANQPQHF
TRBV2 CASQAGIQETQYF
TRBV6-1 CASSHQRVWNEQYF
TRBV12-5 CASGPPHLAKNIKYF
TRBV28 CSSSPSGNQPQHF
TRBV30 CAWSRTGVYNQPQHF
TRBV7-8 CASSLGSRGNGELFF
TRBV6-2/TRBV6-3 CASSYSASSEQYF
TRBV2 CASVGWGTDNSPLHF
TRBV7-2 CASSLPQAYEQYF
TRBV15 CATSRQVRKTEAFF
TRBV27 CASSPRNSADTEAFF